Following are 23 T cell receptor beta chains from one sample sequenced in a study of identical twins. TCRdb re-called the 5' RACE reads with MiXCR, one entry per CDR3 protein. The sample includes 700,000 or so distinct CDR3 sequences, 21% seen only once; the top ten take 4% to 5.5%. The same data also went into a second study, on T cells expressing NK-cell markers.

Material for sequencing was PBMCs. The receptors derive from a woman in her late teens or twenties in good health.

The sample holds a few counts of this clonotype. V is TRBV29-1 and J is TRBJ2-7, with 10 bases fitting TRBD2. The germline gives CDR1 SQVTM, CDR2 ANQGSEA. With V trimmed by 7 bases and J by 7 bases, 16 bases remained unmatched. This CDR3 has 15 amino acids. The CDR3 loop reads CSAIDLAGASEEQYF. In DNA form, the CDR3 reads TGCAGCGCCATCGATCTAGCGGGAGCCTCAGAGGAGCAGTACTTC.

The CDR3 coding sequence is TGTGCCAGCAGTAGCCGGGGACTAGCGGGGCTGCGGGGGTACTATGAGCAGTTCTTC. Residues: CASSSRGLAGLRGYYEQFF. The chain employs TRBV9 and TRBJ2-1, with TRBD2 matching over 13 bases. Germline CDR1 is SGDLS and CDR2 is YYNGEE. The V segment lost 5 bases and the J segment 8 bases; nucleotides outside the gene matches: 19. The CDR3 is 19 residues long.

This clonotype has only a few counts. J is TRBJ2-6 and V is TRBV12-3 or TRBV12-4; D unclear. V shed 5 bases and J shed 0 bases, with 8 bases lying between them. CDR3 size: 15 residues. Here the CDR3 reads CASSVGHSGANVLTF. CDR3 DNA sequence: TGTGCCAGCAGTGTCGGGCACTCTGGGGCCAACGTCCTGACTTTC.

The chain has TRBV5-4 and TRBJ2-2; no definite D call. The CDR3 length is 13 residues. The V end lost 4 bases, the J end lost 7 bases, and 11 bases lay between the germline ends. Looked up from germline, CDR1 is SGHNT and CDR2 is YYREEE (reference sequence). CDR3 DNA sequence: TGTGCCAGCAGCGCGGACGCCTACGGGGAGCTGTTTTTT. It encodes CASSADAYGELFF.

This clonotype was detected a few times. The chain has TRBV5-1 and TRBJ2-1; TRBD2 matches 10 bases. CDR1 and CDR2 from the germline V gene are SGHRS and YFSETQ. The junction had 3 bases not matched to a gene; V was cut back by 4 bases and J by 2 bases. This CDR3 contains 15 residues. The CDR3 DNA sequence: TGCGCCAGCAGCCCGGGACTAGCGCCCTACAATGAGCAGTTCTTC. Protein product: CASSPGLAPYNEQFF.

The chain uses TRBV20-1 and TRBJ2-1; tentatively, D is TRBD2 (5 bases). Germline CDR1 reads DFQATT; CDR2 reads SNEGSKA (reference sequence). The CDR3 length is 16 residues. The V gene lost 0 bases and the J gene lost 2 bases, with 14 bases spanning the gap. CDR3 coding DNA: TGCAGTGCTAGAGATATCCCGGACTGGGCCTACAATGAGCAGTTCTTC. Its translation is CSARDIPDWAYNEQFF.

V usage is TRBV3-1 and J usage is TRBJ2-1; TRBD2 matches 12 bases. CDR1 is LGHDT, CDR2 YNNKEL, per germline (reference sequence). There are 18 residues in the CDR3. The J segment lost 0 bases and the V segment lost 3 bases, leaving 6 bases of the junction unmatched. The CDR3 nucleotides read TGTGCCAGCAGCCAGGCCAGGACTAGCGGGGACTCCTACAATGAGCAGTTCTTC. Amino acid sequence: CASSQARTSGDSYNEQFF.

This clonotype showed up just a few times. The V gene is TRBV5-5, the J gene TRBJ2-7; D unresolved. Germline V lookup: CDR1 SGHKS, CDR2 YYEKEE (reference sequence). CDR3 length: 11 amino acids. Trimming stripped 0 bases from V and 7 bases from J, with 5 bases between. The DNA for the CDR3 is TGTGCCAGCAGCTTGGAGGCAGAGCAGTACTTC. This sequence encodes CASSLEAEQYF.

The gene calls are TRBV9 and TRBJ2-1; tentative D call: TRBD2 (6 bases). V was clipped by 0 bases and J by 2 bases, with 12 bases between them. The germline V gene encodes CDR1 SGDLS and CDR2 YYNGEE. This CDR3 comprises 16 residues. CDR3 protein: CASSVGRGTTYNEQFF. The DNA of the CDR3 is TGTGCCAGCAGCGTAGGGCGGGGCACGACCTACAATGAGCAGTTCTTC.

V and J are TRBV27 and TRBJ2-1; 10 bases fit TRBD1. There are 16 residues in the CDR3. CDR1 is MNHEY, CDR2 SMNVEV, per germline (reference sequence). V dropped 10 bases and J dropped 2; count of bases not matched to a gene: 11. The CDR3 DNA reads TGTGCCACAGCGGGGTACGGGACAGGGGCCTACAATGAGCAGTTCTTC. Protein product: CATAGYGTGAYNEQFF.

The chain is built from TRBV12-3 or TRBV12-4 and TRBJ2-7; D is ambiguous. V was shortened by 10 bases and J by 4 bases, with 11 bases between the two germline ends. There are 11 residues in the CDR3. DNA of the CDR3: TGTGCCACCTCCCTTACTTACGAGCAGTACTTC. Encoded protein: CATSLTYEQYF.

This clonotype has just a few counts. This sequence joins TRBV4-3 and TRBJ2-7, with 11 bases that match TRBD2. CDR1 LGHNA and CDR2 YSLEER come from the germline V gene. With 4 bases clipped from V and 2 bases from J, the junction kept 4 bases outside the gene matches. This CDR3 is 15 amino acids long. The CDR3 spells CASSPIAGGAYEQYF. For the CDR3, the DNA is TGCGCCAGCAGCCCAATAGCGGGAGGGGCCTACGAGCAGTACTTC.

This clonotype has ten or more counts. This chain connects TRBV2 to TRBJ1-5; D gene unclear. V was cut by 2 bases and J by 7 bases, with 12 bases left in between. CDR3 length equals 14 residues. Germline assignment: CDR1 SNHLY and CDR2 FYNNEI. The CDR3 sequence is CASSELGVRQPQHF. The CDR3 DNA sequence: TGTGCCAGCAGTGAACTCGGGGTAAGACAGCCCCAGCATTTT.

This clonotype has a handful of counts. The chain is built from TRBV10-1 and TRBJ1-1, with 7 bases aligning to TRBD1. The trim removed 4 bases at V and 4 bases at J, leaving 6 bases unmatched. Germline V CDR1 and CDR2: WNHNN, SYGVQD (reference sequence). The CDR3 spans 14 residues. The CDR3 protein is CASSAQTGSTEAFF. The CDR3 DNA follows: TGCGCCAGCAGTGCCCAGACAGGGAGCACTGAAGCTTTCTTT.

This clonotype was seen only a few times. The chain is built from TRBV20-1 and TRBJ1-2, with no clear D. Trimming took 5 bases from V and 5 from J, leaving 12 bases between them. Germline assignment: CDR1 DFQATT and CDR2 SNEGSKA (reference sequence). This CDR3 has 12 amino acids. The CDR3 DNA reads TGCAGTGCTTCAGAACTAAATTATGGCTACACCTTC. This sequence encodes CSASELNYGYTF.

This clonotype has more than one count but fewer than ten. The chain is built from TRBV27 and TRBJ2-1; D unresolved. The V end was cut by 6 bases, the J end by 3 bases, with 9 bases between. Per the germline V gene, CDR1 is MNHEY and CDR2 is SMNVEV (reference sequence). This CDR3 comprises 13 residues. Here the CDR3 reads CASSPTHYNEQFF. The CDR3 region has the DNA TGTGCCAGCAGCCCGACTCACTACAATGAGCAGTTCTTC.

This clonotype was detected a few times. The V call is TRBV7-2, the J call TRBJ2-3; D unresolved. The CDR3 sequence is 14 residues long. V lost 1 base and J 4 bases, leaving 9 bases between the germline ends. From germline, CDR1 is SGHTA and CDR2 FQGNSA. The CDR3 reads CASSLGGPPDTQYF. CDR3 nucleotides: TGTGCCAGCAGCTTAGGTGGGCCCCCAGATACGCAGTATTTT.

This clonotype was found a few times. The chain recombines TRBV7-2 with TRBJ2-7; 7 bases line up with TRBD2. CDR1 is SGHTA and CDR2 is FQGNSA in the germline V gene. This CDR3 contains 15 residues. With V trimmed by 0 bases and J by 2 bases, 4 bases remained unmatched. CDR3 bases: TGTGCCAGCAGCTTAGCGGCCCTAGCGGCCTACGAGCAGTACTTC. Translation gives CASSLAALAAYEQYF. The variable domain in full, with the rest retrieved from reference TRBV7-2 and TRBJ2-7, is GAGVSQSPSNKVTEKGKDVELRCDPISGHTALYWYRQSLGQGLEFLIYFQGNSAPDKSGLPSDRFSAERTGGSVSTLTIQRTQQEDSAVYLCASSLAALAAYEQYFGPGTRLTVT.

This clonotype was found many times. This rearrangement joins TRBV5-1 to TRBJ2-7; possible D gene TRBD2, 7 bases. This CDR3 region has 16 residues. Trimming took off 4 bases at V and 0 bases at J, with 17 bases between the two ends. Germline V gives CDR1 SGHRS, CDR2 YFSETQ. The DNA of the CDR3 is TGCGCCAGCAGCCGAAACGGGGGGCCGAGCTCCTACGAGCAGTACTTC. Protein sequence: CASSRNGGPSSYEQYF.

This clonotype was seen more than once but under ten times. The rearrangement uses TRBV18 and TRBJ2-1; 8 bases are a match to TRBD2. The CDR3 sequence is 16 residues long. CDR1 is KGHSH and CDR2 is LQKENI in the germline V gene. V was clipped by 5 bases and J by 0 bases; unmatched bases: 6. The CDR3 nucleotides read TGTGCCAGCTCATTTTCCGGGACTAGCTCCTACAATGAGCAGTTCTTC. This sequence encodes CASSFSGTSSYNEQFF.

The chain joins TRBV11-3 to TRBJ2-1, with D maybe TRBD1 (5 bases). The CDR3 totals 16 residues. Germline lookup yields CDR1 SGHNT and CDR2 YENEEA. Trimming left V 5 bases short and J 4 bases short, with 18 bases between. CDR3 region: CASSIDGSTGYNEQFF. CDR3 nucleotides: TGTGCCAGCAGCATCGATGGGTCCACAGGATACAATGAGCAGTTCTTC.

This clonotype came up a few times. CDR3 residues: CASSPGKRGQETQYF. In DNA form, the CDR3 reads TGTGCCAGCAGCCCGGGGAAGCGGGGCCAAGAGACCCAGTACTTC. The rearrangement links TRBV7-2 to TRBJ2-5; 7 nucleotides agree with TRBD2. The CDR3 contains 15 residues. Germline V lookup: CDR1 SGHTA, CDR2 FQGNSA. V shed 5 bases, J shed 1 base, and the junction held 7 bases outside the gene matches.

The rearrangement uses TRBV24-1 and TRBJ2-4; the D gene could be TRBD1 or TRBD2 (5 bases each). Germline CDR1 reads KGHDR; CDR2 reads SFDVKD. This CDR3 is built from 17 residues. Trimming shortened V by 4 bases and J by 0 bases, and 15 bases separated the two germline ends. This CDR3 reads CATSERDRLLAKNIQYF. CDR3 in DNA: TGTGCCACCAGTGAACGGGACCGCCTGCTAGCCAAAAACATTCAGTACTTC.